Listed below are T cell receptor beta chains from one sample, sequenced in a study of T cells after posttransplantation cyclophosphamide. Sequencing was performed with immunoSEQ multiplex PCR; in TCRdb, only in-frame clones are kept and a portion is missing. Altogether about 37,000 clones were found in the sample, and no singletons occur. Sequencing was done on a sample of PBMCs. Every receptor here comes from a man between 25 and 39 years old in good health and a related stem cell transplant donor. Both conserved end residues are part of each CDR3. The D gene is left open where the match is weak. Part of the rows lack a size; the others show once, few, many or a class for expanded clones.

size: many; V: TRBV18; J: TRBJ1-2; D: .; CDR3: CASSPSTVLDYGYTF; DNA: TGTGCCAGCTCACCATCGACAGTGTTGGACTATGGCTACACCTTC
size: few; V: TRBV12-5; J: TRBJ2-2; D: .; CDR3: CASGALLTGELFF; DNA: TGTGCTAGTGGTGCGCTTTTAACCGGGGAGCTGTTTTTT
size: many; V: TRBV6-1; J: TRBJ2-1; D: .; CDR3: CASSGTSGSYNEQFF; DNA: TGTGCCAGCAGCGGGACAAGCGGATCCTACAATGAGCAGTTCTTC
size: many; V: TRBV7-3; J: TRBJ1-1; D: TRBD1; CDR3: CASSFTGDRYTEAFF; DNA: TGTGCCAGCAGCTTCACAGGGGACAGGTACACTGAAGCTTTCTTT
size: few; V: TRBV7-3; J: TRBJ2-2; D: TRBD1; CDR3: CASSTTGTTGELFF; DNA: TGTGCCAGCAGCACGACAGGGACCACCGGGGAGCTGTTTTTT
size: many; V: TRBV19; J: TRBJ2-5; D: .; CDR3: CASSIWGGPQETQYF; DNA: TGTGCCAGTAGTATATGGGGGGGGCCTCAAGAGACCCAGTACTTC
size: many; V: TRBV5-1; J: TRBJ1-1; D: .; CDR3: CASRRGGAVTEAFF; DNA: TGCGCCAGCAGACGTGGGGGCGCCGTCACTGAAGCTTTCTTT
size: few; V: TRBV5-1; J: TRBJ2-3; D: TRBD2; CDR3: CASSSPGGGGTDTQYF; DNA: TGCGCCAGCAGCTCGCCGGGCGGGGGTGGCACAGATACGCAGTATTTT
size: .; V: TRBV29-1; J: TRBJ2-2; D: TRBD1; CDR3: CSVLPGTGATGELFF; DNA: TGCAGCGTCCTTCCAGGGACAGGGGCAACCGGGGAGCTGTTTTTT
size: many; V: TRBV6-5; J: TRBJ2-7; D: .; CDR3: CASSYSEGVGEQYF; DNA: TGTGCCAGCAGTTACTCGGAAGGGGTAGGCGAGCAGTACTTC
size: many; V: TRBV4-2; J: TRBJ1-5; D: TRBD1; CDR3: CASSQAGDRGHQPQHF; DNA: TGTGCCAGCAGCCAAGCTGGGGACAGGGGCCATCAGCCCCAGCATTTT